Given below is one T cell receptor (beta chain) in context. No cognate antigen has been identified for it. There are no base qualities to consult, and no much larger clone falls within one base. The data originate from a study of T cell responses to AZD1222 COVID-19 vaccine (dated by TCRdb to the early 2020s). Context from the whole study: AZD1222 recipients with second doses at about 4 weeks or about 12 weeks were pooled, because spike-specific TCR depth and breadth did not differ between schedules. Trial participants were enrolled by age into subgroups of 18-55, 56-69 and 70-plus years, and about 150, 27 and 61 TCR-sequenced participants, respectively, were included in these subgroups. A total of just over 230 trial participants underwent TCR sequencing, of whom more than 200 had received two doses of AZD1222 and approximately 26 had received two doses of the MenACWY control vaccine. Results the study describes overall, beyond this receptor: Because no samples from the day 14 peak response were available, repertoires could be characterized only after the peak T cell response. Only a handful of AZD1222 recipients were SARS-CoV-2 seropositive at baseline, limiting conclusions about previously exposed vaccinees. Vaccine-associated CD4 TCRs spanned the whole spike protein, with dominant responses in regions 160-218 and 743-854. In the small 56-69-year group, the increase in depth fell short of significance, most likely because of low power. Epitopes outside the regions mutated in the B.1.351 and B.1.1.7 variants were reportedly recognized by nearly half of the unique spike-specific TCRs. Spike-specific TCR breadth and depth rose significantly after two AZD1222 doses compared with day 0 and with MenACWY recipients. Participants were mostly white British, with more females than males. The authors suggested clonal diversity may have been underestimated.

The trim is 6 bases for V and 10 bases for J, with a gap of 21 bases between the germline ends. The cysteine opens and the phenylalanine closes a CDR3 of 15 amino acids. The DNA shown is the 45-base CDR3, in frame from base 1. CDR1 SGHVS and CDR2 FNYEAQ are derived from the germline V gene. The CDR3 regions of human TCRbeta chains were analyzed by immunosequencing. Regarding the original processing steps: Repertoire TCRs were matched against a reference library of SARS-CoV-2-specific TCRs generated with the MIRA antigen-specificity platform. Breadth meant the fraction of unique TCRs that were SARS-CoV-2-associated, whereas depth meant the fraction of total T cells that were SARS-CoV-2-associated. Each spike-specific TCR was assigned to its reactive spike region and to a CD4 or CD8 class using the MIRA data. Log10-transformed breadth and depth values were compared by one-way ANOVA with Sidak's multiple comparisons tests. What TCRdb holds here is the immuneACCESS table cut down to in-frame rearrangements. Part of the clones is not present; checked against another copy, under half of the missing clones reflect an unresolved V gene, and the others are unexplained. V and J calls and clone size come straight from that table; D and trimming were deduced from the DNA. The sample profile shows about 150,000 clones; about 90% of them were found once. The ten largest clonotypes hold about 1.9% of the sample.

Explained via the paper, the time point label denotes: baseline before first vaccination. Vaccinee samples were obtained from the UK trials COV001 and COV002, which included a single-blind randomized controlled phase 2/3 trial of AZD1222 (ChAdOx1 nCoV-19) in healthy adults. For TCRbeta chain sequencing, PBMC samples from trial participants were taken at day 0 and at day 28 after the second dose. Sequences were derived from peripheral blood, sampled on day 0 of AZD1222 vaccination. The sequence links TRBV7-6 to TRBJ1-4, with the D gene not clear enough to name. The TCR comes from an adult in good health. CDR3 reads: CASRRGGQTPGKLFF. The DNA is as follows: TGTGCCAGCAGACGTGGAGGGCAGACTCCCGGAAAACTGTTTTTT.